The clone carrying this T cell receptor (beta chain) was recorded many times. This record comes from a study of T-cell memory formation after mild COVID-19. MiXCR was run by TCRdb on the 5' RACE reads, yielding one entry per CDR3 protein. The sample includes 200,000 to 250,000 distinct CDR3 sequences, over 7.5% of them seen just once. This sequence was found in a man younger than 30 who had mild COVID-19 (a few samples of this study predate the infection). Cell type and time point are not known. Sequencing was carried out using PBMCs or a T cell subset sorted from them (not recorded which).

The CDR3 DNA reads TGCGCCAGCAGCTCGCAGGGGCGGGTGGATACGCAGTATTTT. Its translation is CASSSQGRVDTQYF. The chain combines TRBV5-1 with TRBJ2-3, with D possibly TRBD1 on 6 matching bases. Germline V lookup: CDR1 SGHRS, CDR2 YFSETQ. The CDR3 has 14 amino acids. Between the trimmed V and J ends, which lost 3 bases and 6 bases, there was a span of 14 bases. Filled out from reference TRBV5-1 and TRBJ2-3, the complete variable domain reads KAGVTQTPRYLIKTRGQQVTLSCSPISGHRSVSWYQQTPGQGLQFLFEYFSETQRNKGNFPGRFSGRQFSNSRSEMNVSTLELGDSALYLCASSSQGRVDTQYFGPGTRLTVL.